These 6 T cell receptor beta chains originate from one sample sequenced in a study of cytomegalovirus exposure and HLA in healthy donors. Primers included in the PCR were 60 Vbeta and 13 Jbeta primers. This table comes from immunoSEQ multiplex PCR, and its TCRdb copy is limited to in-frame clones, with some not included. The sample includes under 90,000 clones, 70% seen only once; the top ten take around 10%. The sample taken for sequencing was PBMCs. These receptors all stem from a woman aged 50 to 65 in good health and CMV-seropositive.

This clone was counted between two and nine times. The chain joins TRBV28 to TRBJ2-5; no clear D. The V gene's germline CDR1 is MDHEN and CDR2 SYDVKM. This CDR3 spans 15 amino acids. The V end was cut by 5 bases, the J end by 5 bases, with 18 bases between. CDR3 coding DNA: TGTGCCAGCAGTACCAAAGGCGAGGTTCTGGAGACCCAGTACTTC. It specifies CASSTKGEVLETQYF.

CDR3 protein: CAISESSLYRGNQPQHF. CDR3 bases: TGTGCCATCAGTGAGTCGAGTTTGTACAGGGGGAATCAGCCCCAGCATTTT. This chain joins TRBV10-3 and TRBJ1-5; 8 positions match TRBD1. Germline V gene sequence: CDR1 ENHRY, CDR2 SYGVKD. This CDR3 comprises 17 residues. Trimming at V came to 0 bases and at J to 4 bases, leaving 8 bases not matched to a gene.

V usage is TRBV6-5 and J usage is TRBJ2-2, with D perhaps TRBD2 (6 bases). The CDR3 extends over 15 amino acids. The ends were cut back, 8 bases at V and 5 bases at J, with 18 bases in the middle. Looked up from germline, CDR1 is MNHEY and CDR2 is SVGAGI. CDR3 amino acids: CASGGRGGVTGELFF. DNA for the CDR3: TGTGCCAGCGGAGGGCGGGGAGGCGTAACCGGGGAGCTGTTTTTT.

J is TRBJ1-5 and V is TRBV4-1; D ambiguous. Germline V lookup: CDR1 MGHRA, CDR2 YSYEKL. Trimming pared 4 bases from V and 6 bases from J, leaving 10 bases between. This CDR3 contains 13 residues. The CDR3 region is CASSPPGVQPQHF. For the CDR3, the DNA is TGCGCCAGCAGCCCCCCAGGCGTTCAGCCCCAGCATTTT.

V is TRBV27 and J is TRBJ1-1, with 7 nucleotides matching TRBD1. V shed 4 bases, J shed 5 bases, and the junction held 7 bases outside the gene matches. This CDR3 contains 14 residues. Germline V gene lookup returns CDR1 MNHEY and CDR2 SMNVEV (reference sequence). In DNA, the CDR3 is TGTGCCAGCAGTTCCACAGGGGAAAGGACTGAAGCTTTCTTT. Translated: CASSSTGERTEAFF.

This chain connects TRBV10-3 to TRBJ2-3; 8 positions match TRBD1. Per germline, CDR1 ENHRY and CDR2 SYGVKD. The CDR3 spans 14 residues. J gave up 0 bases and V 10 bases, and 6 bases lay outside the gene matches. CDR3 region: CASKQGDSTDTQYF. CDR3 bases: TGTGCCAGCAAACAGGGGGATAGCACAGATACGCAGTATTTT.